A selection of T cell receptor beta chains follows, all from one sample in a study of blood T cell repertoires in COVID-19. Sequencing was performed with immunoSEQ multiplex PCR; in TCRdb, only in-frame clones are kept and a portion is missing. The repertoire holds 190,000 or so clones, with 86% as singletons. Sequencing was carried out using PBMCs or T cells enriched from blood (not recorded which). These TCRs come from a woman aged 25 to 39 who had recovered from COVID-19. Each CDR3 is given with its conserved first and last residue. D genes are given only for firm matches. The size field is filled for only some rows; it gives once, few, many or a size class.

.	TRBV6-6	TRBJ1-1	.	TGTGCCAGCATGTTAGGGGCCCGCCGGAACACTGAAGCTTTCTTT	CASMLGARRNTEAFF
.	TRBV19	TRBJ1-5	.	TGTGCCAGTAGCCGGACAGCCCTTATGATGCCCCAGCATTTT	CASSRTALMMPQHF
.	TRBV4-1	TRBJ2-7	.	TGCGCCAGCAGCCAGGAGGGTAACGAGCAGTACTTC	CASSQEGNEQYF
.	TRBV29-1	TRBJ1-5	TRBD1	TGCAGCGTTGTCATTGGACAGGGGGATCAGCCCCAGCATTTT	CSVVIGQGDQPQHF
.	TRBV27	TRBJ2-1	TRBD2	TGTGCCAGCAGTTCCACCTTATCCCTGGGACTAGCGGGAGGGCCTAAGTATAGTAAGCAGTTCTTC	CASSSTLSLGLAGGPKYSKQFF
.	TRBV7-2	TRBJ1-2	TRBD1	TGTGCCAGCAGCCCTGACAGGGGGCGTAGTTTGGTGCGCTATGGCTACACCTTC	CASSPDRGRSLVRYGYTF
few	TRBV7-9	TRBJ1-1	TRBD1	TGTGCCAGCAGCTTAGTGGGCAGGGGGCGGGAAACTGAAGCTTTCTTT	CASSLVGRGRETEAFF
.	TRBV19	TRBJ2-7	.	TGTGCCAGTAGTTCGGACTATACCTACGAGCAGTACTTC	CASSSDYTYEQYF
.	TRBV5-1	TRBJ2-2	TRBD2	TGCGCCAGCAGCTCCCCCCCGCCCACTAGCGGCGGATTGGGACACCGGGGAGCTGTTTTT	CASSSPPPTSGGLGHRGAVF
few	TRBV14	TRBJ2-1	.	TGTGCCAGCAGCCCGCTGTGGGGCGGAAGTTACAATGAGCAGTTCTTC	CASSPLWGGSYNEQFF
.	TRBV11-2	TRBJ1-1	.	TGTGCCAGCAGCCGGAACGACAGACCTGAAGCTTTCTTT	CASSRNDRPEAFF
.	TRBV28	TRBJ1-5	.	TGTGCCAGCAGGGGGCCTAGCAATCAGCCCCAGCATTTT	CASRGPSNQPQHF
.	TRBV7-2	TRBJ1-4	.	TGTGCCAGCAGCACGGACCGGGGTGAAAAACTGTTTTTT	CASSTDRGEKLFF
.	TRBV5-6	TRBJ1-1	.	TGTGCCAGCAGCTTGGCCGGGTACACTGAAGCTTTCTTT	CASSLAGYTEAFF
.	TRBV28	TRBJ2-1	TRBD2	TGTGCCAGCAGTTCATCCGGACTAGCTTCCTTCAATGAGCAGTTCTTC	CASSSSGLASFNEQFF
.	TRBV14	TRBJ2-6	.	TGTGCCAGCAGCCGCCCGGGCTCTGGGGCCAACGTCCTGACTTTC	CASSRPGSGANVLTF
.	TRBV28	TRBJ2-5	TRBD2	TGTGCCAGTTTGCGGGAGGAGGGAGAGACCCAGTACTTC	CASLREEGETQYF
.	TRBV28	TRBJ2-2	TRBD1	TGTGCCAGCACTACTTGGTATGCCGTCGGGACAGCGAACACCGGGGAGCTGTTTTTT	CASTTWYAVGTANTGELFF
.	TRBV7-2	TRBJ2-7	TRBD2	TGTGCCAGCAGCTTAGGTGGAGCGGGAGTGATCAACGAGCAGTACTTC	CASSLGGAGVINEQYF
.	TRBV7-2	TRBJ2-1	TRBD2	TGTGCCAGCAGCTCTTTTAGCGGGAGGACTGGTGAGCAGTTCTTC	CASSSFSGRTGEQFF
.	TRBV25-1	TRBJ2-5	TRBD1	TGTGCCAGCAGTAACAGGGGTGAGACCCAGTACTTC	CASSNRGETQYF
.	TRBV15	TRBJ2-7	TRBD2	TGTGCCACCAGCAGAGATCCCAATTCCGCTCTAGCGGGAGAGTACGAGCAGTACTTC	CATSRDPNSALAGEYEQYF
.	TRBV14	TRBJ2-2	TRBD2	TGTGCCAGCAGCCAAAAAAGAGGACTAGCCGGGACCGGGGAGCTGTTTTTT	CASSQKRGLAGTGELFF
.	TRBV27	TRBJ1-5	TRBD1	TGTGCCACCGCTGGGACAGGGGTTCAGCCCCAGCATTTT	CATAGTGVQPQHF
few	TRBV19	TRBJ2-2	.	TGTGCCAGTAGTATGGAGGGGAACACCGGGGAGCTGTTTTTT	CASSMEGNTGELFF
.	TRBV19	TRBJ2-2	.	TGTGCCAGTAGTCTCCAGGGGAGCACCGGGGAGCTGTTTTTT	CASSLQGSTGELFF
.	TRBV29-1	TRBJ2-3	.	TGCAGCGTCCGGAGTAGCCCAGATACGCAGTATTTT	CSVRSSPDTQYF
.	TRBV7-2	TRBJ1-5	.	TGTGCCAGCAGCTCCGGAGGACAGAGCAATCAGCCCCAGCATTTT	CASSSGGQSNQPQHF
.	TRBV6-5	TRBJ1-6	.	TGTGCCAGCAGTTATAGTGTCGGAGGGGTTGGATCACCCCTCCACTTT	CASSYSVGGVGSPLHF
.	TRBV9	TRBJ1-4	TRBD1	TGTGCCAGCAGCGCTTTTGGGACAGCTAATGAAAAACTGTTTTTT	CASSAFGTANEKLFF
.	TRBV10-3	TRBJ1-1	TRBD1	TGTGCCATCACTGCAACAGGGGCTGGGGCCACTGAAGCTTTCTTT	CAITATGAGATEAFF
.	TRBV7-9	TRBJ1-5	.	TGTGCCAGCAGCTTAGTAGGGGGAGGCAATCAGCCCCAGCATTTT	CASSLVGGGNQPQHF
.	TRBV30	TRBJ1-2	.	TGTGCCTGGAGTGCTGGGCAGGGCTATGGCTACACCTTC	CAWSAGQGYGYTF
.	TRBV11-3	TRBJ2-1	.	TGTGCCAGCAGCTTAAGGCCCGGGAATGAGCAGTTCTTC	CASSLRPGNEQFF
.	TRBV5-1	TRBJ2-3	.	TGCGCCAGCTCCCCTGGGATGCGGGGCGGGGGCCTGACAGATACGCAGTATTTT	CASSPGMRGGGLTDTQYF
once	TRBV19	TRBJ1-2	.	TGTGCCAGTGAACAGGAGGGTTCTCAAAATAACTATGGCTACACCTTC	CASEQEGSQNNYGYTF
.	TRBV25-1	TRBJ2-5	TRBD2	TGTGCCAGCAGTGAATTGAGCGGGGGAGAAGAGACCCAGTACTTC	CASSELSGGEETQYF
.	TRBV6-6	TRBJ1-1	TRBD1	TGTGCCAGCCATTCACAGGGGGGGGTGGACACTGAAGCTTTCTTT	CASHSQGGVDTEAFF